The clone carrying this T cell receptor (beta chain) has only a few counts. The antigen remains undetermined. This sample stems from a study of cytomegalovirus exposure and HLA in healthy donors. Study observations and caveats: Analyzed later, association rates of TCRs varied across HLA loci, with DRB1 most and HLA-C fewest.

The PCR had 60 Vbeta and 13 Jbeta primers. Sequencing used immunoSEQ multiplex PCR; TCRdb keeps in-frame clones, though not all of them. Here the sample spans about 180,000 clones, over 60% being singletons. The V and J ends lost 1 base and 4 bases respectively, with 13 bases between them. The CDR3 runs to 16 residues. CDR1 and CDR2 (germline): SEHNR, FQNEAQ (reference sequence). This chain links TRBV7-9 with TRBJ2-2, with D possibly being TRBD1 (7 bases). The sequencing sample was made of PBMCs. The origin of this receptor is a man between 18 and 29 years old in good health and CMV-seronegative. CDR3 DNA sequence: TGTGCCAGCAGCTTAGGTGACAGGGAGGCCACCGGGGAGCTGTTTTTT. Protein: CASSLGDREATGELFF.